This T cell receptor beta chain was retrieved from a study of vaccination and CD4 T cells after COVID-19. As for the study in general: Drawing of post-COVID samples took place a median around 100 days after diagnosis (range 35 to 161).

Of note for this clonotype: Its specificity is not known.

V lost 3 bases and J 6 bases, leaving 17 bases between the germline ends. CDR1 and CDR2 from the germline V gene are MGHRA and YSYEKL. This CDR3 contains 15 residues. The treatment here: roughly 10-day PBMC culture with coronavirus spike peptide pools or control peptides (ViraFEST assay). CD4+ T-cell collection from the unexposed donor predated the COVID-19 pandemic (2011-2018). PBMCs, plated at roughly 2.2 million per well, were grown in the presence of about 9.5 IU/ml IL-2 and around 10 ug/ml peptide pools. Sequenced with the Oncomine TCR Beta short-read assay was DNA taken from cultured CD4+ T cells. Genomic DNA was isolated from cultured CD4+ T cells. TCRdb re-called the PCR reads with MiXCR, one entry per CDR3 protein. The profile shows 2,500 to 3,500 distinct CDR3 sequences, around 32% of them singletons.

The sequenced sample was CD4+ T cells from blood, cultured in vitro. The sequence came from a human donor in good health. The chain carries TRBV4-1 and TRBJ1-1; unclear D gene. CDR3 nucleotides: TGCGCCAGCAGCCAGCTCGCGCAGGTAGAATCTGAAGCTTTCTTT. Translating it yields CASSQLAQVESEAFF.